This T cell receptor (beta chain) was recovered during a study of beta chain features in type 1 diabetes. Study-wide context: The study found patients and healthy donors alike in age, gender and cell yields.

V lost 3 bases to trimming and J lost 6 bases; unmatched junction nucleotides: 6. From germline, CDR1 is SGHRS and CDR2 YFSETQ. This CDR3 region has 13 residues. Study-level results: Any HLA effect on TCRB rearrangement was left unresolved by small sub-analyses. Type 1 diabetes patients showed fewer insertions and more deletions at VDJ junctions. Moderate yet significant TCRB CDR3 shortening was seen in Type 1 diabetes patients in all four CD4+ subsets.

In regard to this clone: Its antigen remains unknown.

As every portion of the isolated RNA was reverse transcribed, the sequencing read expressed TCRB transcripts. Here immunoSEQ multiplex PCR was the method, and the copy in TCRdb shows in-frame clones only, minus some. Of 620,000 or so clones in the sample, 15% to 19% were seen once. The sequencing input was naive CD4+ T cells from blood. The TCR sequence derives from a man between 18 and 35 years old in good health. The V gene is TRBV5-1, the J gene TRBJ2-7; 7 bases map to TRBD2. CDR3 sequence: CASSSYSGFEQYF. CDR3 coding DNA: TGCGCCAGCAGCTCCTATAGCGGGTTCGAGCAGTACTTC.